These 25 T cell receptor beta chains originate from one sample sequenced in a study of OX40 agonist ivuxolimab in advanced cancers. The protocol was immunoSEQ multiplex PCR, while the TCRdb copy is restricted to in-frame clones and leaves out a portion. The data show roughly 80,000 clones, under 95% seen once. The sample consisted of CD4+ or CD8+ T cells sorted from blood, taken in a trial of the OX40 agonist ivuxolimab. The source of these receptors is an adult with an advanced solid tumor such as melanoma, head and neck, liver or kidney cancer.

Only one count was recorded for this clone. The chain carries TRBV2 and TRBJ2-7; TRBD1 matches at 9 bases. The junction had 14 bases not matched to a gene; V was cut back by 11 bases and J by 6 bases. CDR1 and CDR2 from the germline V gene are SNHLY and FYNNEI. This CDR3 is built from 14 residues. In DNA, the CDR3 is TGTGCCTTCCTAATAGGGACAGGGACAAGCGAGCAGTACTTC. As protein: CAFLIGTGTSEQYF.

DNA of the CDR3: TGTGCCAGCAGCCCGTCCGGGCTAGGGGGCGAGCAGTACTTC. It translates to CASSPSGLGGEQYF. The chain uses TRBV28 and TRBJ2-7; possibly TRBD1 for D (6 bases). The V and J ends lost 6 bases and 6 bases respectively, with 18 bases between them. CDR3 length: 14 amino acids. Germline V gene lookup returns CDR1 MDHEN and CDR2 SYDVKM.

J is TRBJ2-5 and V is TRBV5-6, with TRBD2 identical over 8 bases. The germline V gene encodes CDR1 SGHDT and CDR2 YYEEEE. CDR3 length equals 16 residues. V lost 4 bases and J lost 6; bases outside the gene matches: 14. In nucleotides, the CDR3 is TGTGCCAGCAGCCCGCGCGGGAGGCCGCACTTAAAGACCCAGTACTTC. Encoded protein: CASSPRGRPHLKTQYF.

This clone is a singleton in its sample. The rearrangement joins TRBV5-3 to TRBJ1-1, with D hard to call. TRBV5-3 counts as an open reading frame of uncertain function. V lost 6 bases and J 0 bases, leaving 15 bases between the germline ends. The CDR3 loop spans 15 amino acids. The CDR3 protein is CARKGLIQMNTEAFF. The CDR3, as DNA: TGTGCCAGAAAAGGATTAATCCAGATGAACACTGAAGCTTTCTTT.

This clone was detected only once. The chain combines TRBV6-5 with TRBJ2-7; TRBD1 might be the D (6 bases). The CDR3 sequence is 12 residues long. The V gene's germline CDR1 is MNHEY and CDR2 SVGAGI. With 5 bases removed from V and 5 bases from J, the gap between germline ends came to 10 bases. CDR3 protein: CASSPQGHEQYF. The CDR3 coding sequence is TGTGCCAGCAGTCCCCAGGGGCACGAGCAGTACTTC.

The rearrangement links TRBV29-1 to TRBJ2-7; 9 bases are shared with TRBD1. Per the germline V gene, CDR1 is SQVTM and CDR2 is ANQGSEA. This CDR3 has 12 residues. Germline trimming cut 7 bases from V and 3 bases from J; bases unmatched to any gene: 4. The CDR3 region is CSAWDRDYEQYF. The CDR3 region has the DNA TGCAGCGCCTGGGACAGGGACTACGAGCAGTACTTC.

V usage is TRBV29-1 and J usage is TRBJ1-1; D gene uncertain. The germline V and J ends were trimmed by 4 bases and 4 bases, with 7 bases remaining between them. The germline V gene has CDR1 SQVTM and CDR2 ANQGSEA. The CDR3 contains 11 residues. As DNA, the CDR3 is TGCAGCGTTGTAGATGGCACTGAAGCTTTCTTT. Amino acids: CSVVDGTEAFF.

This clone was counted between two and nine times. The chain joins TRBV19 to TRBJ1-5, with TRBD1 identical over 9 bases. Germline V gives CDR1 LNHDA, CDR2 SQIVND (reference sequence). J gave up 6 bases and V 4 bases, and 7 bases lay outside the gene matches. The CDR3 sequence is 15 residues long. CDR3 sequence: CASSNPDRGGQPQHF. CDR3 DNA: TGTGCCAGTAGTAACCCGGACAGGGGAGGTCAGCCCCAGCATTTT.

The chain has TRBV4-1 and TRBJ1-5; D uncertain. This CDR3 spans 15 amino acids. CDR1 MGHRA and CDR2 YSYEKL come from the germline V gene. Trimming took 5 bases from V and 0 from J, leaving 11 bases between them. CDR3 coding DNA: TGCGCCAGCAGCACGACACATTATAGCAATCAGCCCCAGCATTTT. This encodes CASSTTHYSNQPQHF.

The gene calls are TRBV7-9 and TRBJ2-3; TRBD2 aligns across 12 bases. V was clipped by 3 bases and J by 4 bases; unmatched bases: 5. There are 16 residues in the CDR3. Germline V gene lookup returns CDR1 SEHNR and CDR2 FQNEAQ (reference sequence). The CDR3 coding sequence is TGTGCCAGCAGCTTCACTAGCGGGAGGCAGGCAGATACGCAGTATTTT. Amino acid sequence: CASSFTSGRQADTQYF.

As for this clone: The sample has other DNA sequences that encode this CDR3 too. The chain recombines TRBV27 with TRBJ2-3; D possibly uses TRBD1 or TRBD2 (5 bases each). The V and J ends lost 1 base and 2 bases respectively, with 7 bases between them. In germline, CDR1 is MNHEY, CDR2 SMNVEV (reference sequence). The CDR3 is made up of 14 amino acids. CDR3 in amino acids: CASSLFGATDTQYF. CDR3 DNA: TGTGCCAGCAGTTTATTCGGGGCCACAGATACGCAGTATTTT.

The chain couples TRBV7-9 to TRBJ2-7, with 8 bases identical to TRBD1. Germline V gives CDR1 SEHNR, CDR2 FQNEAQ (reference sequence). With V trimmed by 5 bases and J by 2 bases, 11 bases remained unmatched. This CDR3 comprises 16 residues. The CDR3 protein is CASSPRQGSSPYEQYF. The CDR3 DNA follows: TGTGCCAGCAGCCCCAGACAGGGGAGTTCACCCTACGAGCAGTACTTC.

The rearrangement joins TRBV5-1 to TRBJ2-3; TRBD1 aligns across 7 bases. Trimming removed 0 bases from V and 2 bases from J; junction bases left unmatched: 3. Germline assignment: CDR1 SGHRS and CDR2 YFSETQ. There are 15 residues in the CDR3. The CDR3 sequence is CASSLEGQHTDTQYF. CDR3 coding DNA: TGCGCCAGCAGCTTGGAGGGACAGCACACAGATACGCAGTATTTT.

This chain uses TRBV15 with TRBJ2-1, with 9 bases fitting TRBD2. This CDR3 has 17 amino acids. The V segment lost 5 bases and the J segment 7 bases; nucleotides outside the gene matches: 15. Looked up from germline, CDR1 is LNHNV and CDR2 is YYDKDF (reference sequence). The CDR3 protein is CATSPRRGVAGVNEQFF. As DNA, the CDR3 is TGTGCCACCAGCCCCCGTAGGGGGGTAGCGGGGGTTAATGAGCAGTTCTTC.

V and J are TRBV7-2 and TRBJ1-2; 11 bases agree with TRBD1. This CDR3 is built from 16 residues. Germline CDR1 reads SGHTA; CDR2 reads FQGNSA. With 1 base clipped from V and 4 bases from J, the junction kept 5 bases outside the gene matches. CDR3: CASSLDRTGGFYGYTF. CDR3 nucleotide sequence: TGTGCCAGCAGCTTAGATCGGACAGGGGGCTTCTATGGCTACACCTTC.

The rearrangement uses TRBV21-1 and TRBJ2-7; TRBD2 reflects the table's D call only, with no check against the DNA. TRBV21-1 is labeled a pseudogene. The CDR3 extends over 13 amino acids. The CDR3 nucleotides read TGTGCCAGCAGTTTACTCGACTACTACGAGCAGTACTTC. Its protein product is CASSLLDYYEQYF.

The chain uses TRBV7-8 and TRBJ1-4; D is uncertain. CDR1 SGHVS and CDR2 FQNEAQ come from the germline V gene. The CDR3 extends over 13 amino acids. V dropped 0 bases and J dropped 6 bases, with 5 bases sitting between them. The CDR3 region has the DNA TGTGCCAGCAGCTTAGCAGGGTATGAAAAACTGTTTTTT. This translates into CASSLAGYEKLFF.

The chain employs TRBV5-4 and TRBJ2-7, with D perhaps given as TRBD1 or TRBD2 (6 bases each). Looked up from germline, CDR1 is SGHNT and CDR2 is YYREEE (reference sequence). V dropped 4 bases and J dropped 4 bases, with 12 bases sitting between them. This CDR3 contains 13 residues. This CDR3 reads CASSPLGGYEQYF. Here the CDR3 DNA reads TGTGCCAGCAGCCCCCTAGGGGGGTACGAGCAGTACTTC.

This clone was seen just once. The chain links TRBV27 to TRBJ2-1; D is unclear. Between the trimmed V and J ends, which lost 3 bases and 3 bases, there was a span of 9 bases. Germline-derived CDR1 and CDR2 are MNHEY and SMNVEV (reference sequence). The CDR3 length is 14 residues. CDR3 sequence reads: CASSLSALYNEQFF. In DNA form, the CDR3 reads TGTGCCAGCAGTTTGTCGGCCCTCTACAATGAGCAGTTCTTC.

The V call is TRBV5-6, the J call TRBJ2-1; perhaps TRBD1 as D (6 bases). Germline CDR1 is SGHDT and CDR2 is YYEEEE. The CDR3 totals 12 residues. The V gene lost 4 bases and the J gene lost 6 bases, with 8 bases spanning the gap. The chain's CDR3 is CASSQGFNEQFF. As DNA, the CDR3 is TGTGCCAGCAGCCAGGGGTTCAATGAGCAGTTCTTC.

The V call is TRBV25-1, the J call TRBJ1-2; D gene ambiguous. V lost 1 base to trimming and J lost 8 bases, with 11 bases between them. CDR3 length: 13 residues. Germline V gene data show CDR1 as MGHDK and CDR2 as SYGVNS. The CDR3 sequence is CASSEFGEWGYTF. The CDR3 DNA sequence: TGTGCCAGCAGTGAATTTGGGGAGTGGGGCTACACCTTC.

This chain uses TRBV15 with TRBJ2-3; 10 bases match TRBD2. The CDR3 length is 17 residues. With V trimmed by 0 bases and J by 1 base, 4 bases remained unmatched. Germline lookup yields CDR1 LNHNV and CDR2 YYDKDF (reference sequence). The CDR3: CATSRDKTSGGTDTQYF. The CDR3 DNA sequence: TGTGCCACCAGCAGAGATAAAACTAGCGGGGGCACAGATACGCAGTATTTT. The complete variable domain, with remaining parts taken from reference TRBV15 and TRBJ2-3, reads DAMVIQNPRYQVTQFGKPVTLSCSQTLNHNVMYWYQQKSSQAPKLLFHYYDKDFNNEADTPDNFQSRRPNTSFCFLDIRSPGLGDTAMYLCATSRDKTSGGTDTQYFGPGTRLTVL.

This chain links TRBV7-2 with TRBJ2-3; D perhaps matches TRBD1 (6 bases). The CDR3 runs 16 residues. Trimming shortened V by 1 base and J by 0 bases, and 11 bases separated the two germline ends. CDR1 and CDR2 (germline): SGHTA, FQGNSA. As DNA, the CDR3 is TGTGCCAGCAGCTTAGACCCGGGACATAGCACAGATACGCAGTATTTT. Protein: CASSLDPGHSTDTQYF.

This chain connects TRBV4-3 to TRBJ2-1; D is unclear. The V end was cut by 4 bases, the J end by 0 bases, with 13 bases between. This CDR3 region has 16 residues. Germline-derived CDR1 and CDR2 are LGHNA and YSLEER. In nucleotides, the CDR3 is TGCGCCAGCAGCCCGACCCGCGCGGTCTCCTACAATGAGCAGTTCTTC. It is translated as CASSPTRAVSYNEQFF.

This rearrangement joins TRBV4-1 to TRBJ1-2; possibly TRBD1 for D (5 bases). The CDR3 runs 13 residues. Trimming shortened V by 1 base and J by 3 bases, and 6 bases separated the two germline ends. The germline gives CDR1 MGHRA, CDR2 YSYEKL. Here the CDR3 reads CASSQAGDYGYTF. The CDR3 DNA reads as TGCGCCAGCAGCCAAGCGGGGGACTATGGCTACACCTTC.